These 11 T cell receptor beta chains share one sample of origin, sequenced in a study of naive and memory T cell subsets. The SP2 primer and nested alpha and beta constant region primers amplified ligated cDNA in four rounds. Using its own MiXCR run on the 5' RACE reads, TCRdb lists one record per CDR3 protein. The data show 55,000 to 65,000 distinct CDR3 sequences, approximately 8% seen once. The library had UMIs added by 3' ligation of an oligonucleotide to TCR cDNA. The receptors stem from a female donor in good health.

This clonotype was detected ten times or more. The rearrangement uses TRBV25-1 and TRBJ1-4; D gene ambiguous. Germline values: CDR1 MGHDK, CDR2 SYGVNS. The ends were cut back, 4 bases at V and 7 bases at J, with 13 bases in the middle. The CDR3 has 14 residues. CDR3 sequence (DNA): TGTGCCAGCAGTGTTGGTTTACAAGGTGAAAAACTGTTTTTT. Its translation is CASSVGLQGEKLFF. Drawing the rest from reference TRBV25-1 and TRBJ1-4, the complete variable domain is EADIYQTPRYLVIGTGKKITLECSQTMGHDKMYWYQQDPGMELHLIHYSYGVNSTEKGDLSSESTVSRIRTEHFPLTLESARPSHTSQYLCASSVGLQGEKLFFGSGTQLSVL.

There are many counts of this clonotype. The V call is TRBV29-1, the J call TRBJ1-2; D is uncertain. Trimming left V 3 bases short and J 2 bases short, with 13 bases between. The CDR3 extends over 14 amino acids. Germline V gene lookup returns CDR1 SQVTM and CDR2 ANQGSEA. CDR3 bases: TGCAGCGTTGACAGGCGGGAAGCGAACTATGGCTACACCTTC. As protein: CSVDRREANYGYTF.

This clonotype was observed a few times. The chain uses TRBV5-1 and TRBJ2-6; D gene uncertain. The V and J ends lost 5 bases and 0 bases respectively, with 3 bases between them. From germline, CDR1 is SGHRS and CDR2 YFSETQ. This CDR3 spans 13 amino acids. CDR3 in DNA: TGCGCCAGCAGGCTCTCTGGGGCCAACGTCCTGACTTTC. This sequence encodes CASRLSGANVLTF.

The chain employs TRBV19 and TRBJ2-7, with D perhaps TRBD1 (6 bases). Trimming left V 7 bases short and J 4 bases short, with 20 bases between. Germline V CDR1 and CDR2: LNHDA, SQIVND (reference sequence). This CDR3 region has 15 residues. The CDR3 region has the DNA TGTGCCAGTAAATCCGAAGGCAGGGGTCCGTACGAGCAGTACTTC. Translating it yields CASKSEGRGPYEQYF.

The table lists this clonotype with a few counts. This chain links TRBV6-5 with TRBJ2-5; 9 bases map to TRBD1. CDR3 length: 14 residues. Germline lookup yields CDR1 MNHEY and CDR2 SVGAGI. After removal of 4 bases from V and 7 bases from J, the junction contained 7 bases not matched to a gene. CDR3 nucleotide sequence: TGTGCCAGCAGTTCCCCCCTGACAGGGGGGACCCAGTACTTC. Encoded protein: CASSSPLTGGTQYF.

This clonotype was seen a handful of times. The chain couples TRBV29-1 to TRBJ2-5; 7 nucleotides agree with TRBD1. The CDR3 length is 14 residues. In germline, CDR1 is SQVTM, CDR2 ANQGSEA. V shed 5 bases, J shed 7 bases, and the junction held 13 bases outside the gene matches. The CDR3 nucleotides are TGCAGCGTTCCGGACAGGACTTCCCGGTGGACCCAGTACTTC. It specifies CSVPDRTSRWTQYF. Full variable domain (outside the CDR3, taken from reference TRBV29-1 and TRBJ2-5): SAVISQKPSRDICQRGTSLTIQCQVDSQVTMMFWYRQQPGQSLTLIATANQGSEATYESGFVIDKFPISRPNLTFSTLTVSNMSPEDSSIYLCSVPDRTSRWTQYFGPGTRLLVL.

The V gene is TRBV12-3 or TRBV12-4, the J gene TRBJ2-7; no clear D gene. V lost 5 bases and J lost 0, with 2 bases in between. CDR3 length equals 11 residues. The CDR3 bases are TGTGCCAGCAGTGTCTCCTACGAGCAGTACTTC. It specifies CASSVSYEQYF.

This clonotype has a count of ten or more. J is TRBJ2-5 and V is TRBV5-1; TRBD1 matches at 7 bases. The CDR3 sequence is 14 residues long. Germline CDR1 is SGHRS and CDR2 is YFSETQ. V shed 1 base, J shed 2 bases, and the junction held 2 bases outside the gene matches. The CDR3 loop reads CASSLTGVQETQYF. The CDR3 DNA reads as TGCGCCAGCAGCTTGACAGGGGTTCAAGAGACCCAGTACTTC.

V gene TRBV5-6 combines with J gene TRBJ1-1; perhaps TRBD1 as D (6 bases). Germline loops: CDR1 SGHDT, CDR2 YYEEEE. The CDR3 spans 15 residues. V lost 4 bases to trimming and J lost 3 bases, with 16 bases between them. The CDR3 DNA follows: TGTGCCAGCAGCCAGGGCCCAGGGGATCACACTGAAGCTTTCTTT. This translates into CASSQGPGDHTEAFF.

CDR3 protein: CASSMDSQPFYEQYF. The CDR3 DNA follows: TGTGCCAGCAGTATGGACAGTCAGCCTTTTTACGAGCAGTACTTC. V gene TRBV7-3 combines with J gene TRBJ2-7, with D perhaps TRBD1 (6 bases). The germline CDR1 and CDR2 sequences are SGHTA and FQGTGA. Trimming removed 6 bases at V and 4 bases at J, with 19 bases between. The CDR3 runs to 15 residues.

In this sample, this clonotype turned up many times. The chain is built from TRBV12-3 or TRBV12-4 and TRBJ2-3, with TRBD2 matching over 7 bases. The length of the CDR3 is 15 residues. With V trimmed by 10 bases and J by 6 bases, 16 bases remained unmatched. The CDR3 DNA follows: TGTGCCATAGTTCCGGTGGGGGGGGGATCGGATACGCAGTATTTT. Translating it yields CAIVPVGGGSDTQYF.